The rows below give T cell receptor beta chains drawn from one sample of a study of T cells in narcolepsy. Sequencing used immunoSEQ multiplex PCR; TCRdb keeps in-frame clones, though not all of them. The top ten hold roughly 0.75% of the sample, which has roughly 20,000 clones, 85% to 90% seen once. Sequenced: memory (CD45RA-) CD4+ T cells from blood. The receptors come from a human donor in good health. CDR3s include the opening cysteine and the closing phenylalanine or tryptophan. Each record gives: V gene, CDR3 length, J gene, D gene, clone size, CDR3 DNA, CDR3 protein. The D gene is left open where the match is weak. Not every row has a clone size; where given, it reads once, few, many or a size class.

TRBV6-6	14	TRBJ1-1	TRBD1	NA	TGTGCCAGCAGTTACTCCCCGGGACAGGGCGAAGCTTTCTTT	CASSYSPGQGEAFF
TRBV15	13	TRBJ2-5	NA	NA	TGTGCCACCAGCAGAGATCCCGAACGGGAGCAGTACTTC	CATSRDPEREQYF
TRBV7-2	13	TRBJ1-2	NA	NA	TGTGCCAGCAGCTTAGACGGGAGGAATGGCTACACCTTC	CASSLDGRNGYTF
TRBV11-2	16	TRBJ1-2	NA	NA	TGTGCCAGCAGCTTAAGTTGGACAGAAACTAACTATGGCTACACCTTC	CASSLSWTETNYGYTF
TRBV6-1	10	TRBJ2-7	NA	few	TGTGCCAGCAGGATCTACGAGCAGTACTTC	CASRIYEQYF
TRBV7-9	15	TRBJ2-6	NA	NA	TGTGCCAGCAGCATTGACAGCTCTGGGGCCAACGTCCTGACTTTC	CASSIDSSGANVLTF
TRBV12-5	15	TRBJ2-7	NA	NA	TGTGCTAGTGGTCTGGAGGTTCAGGTTCCCTACGAGCAGTACTTC	CASGLEVQVPYEQYF
TRBV5-1	14	TRBJ1-5	NA	NA	TGCGCCAGCAGCCCAGACTCTGGCAATCAGCCCCAGCATTTT	CASSPDSGNQPQHF
TRBV5-1	15	TRBJ2-7	NA	NA	TGCGCCAGCAGCTTGGCTCTAGCTTCCACCTACGAGCAGTACTTC	CASSLALASTYEQYF
TRBV7-2	14	TRBJ1-6	NA	NA	TGTGCCAGCAGCTTGACAGGCCGTAATTCACCCCTCCACTTT	CASSLTGRNSPLHF
TRBV6-5	13	TRBJ1-2	NA	NA	TGTGCCAGCTCAGGGGTTAACGACTATGGCTACACCTTC	CASSGVNDYGYTF
TRBV11-3	11	TRBJ2-2	NA	NA	TGTGCCAGCAGCCGGACCGGGGAGCTGTTTTTT	CASSRTGELFF
TRBV4-1	15	TRBJ2-2	TRBD1	NA	TGCGCCAGCAGCCAAGGGAACACAGGGGCCGGGGAGCTGTTTTTT	CASSQGNTGAGELFF
TRBV5-1	19	TRBJ2-2	TRBD2	NA	TGCGCCAGCAGCTTGGAAGGGACTAGCGGGGGGGCGACCACCGGGGAGCTGTTTTTT	CASSLEGTSGGATTGELFF
TRBV10-2	14	TRBJ1-5	NA	once	TGCGCCAGCGCGGAGGTGTATAGCAATCAGCCCCAGCATTTT	CASAEVYSNQPQHF
TRBV18	13	TRBJ2-2	NA	NA	TGTGCCAGCTCACCCTCGGGATCCGGGGAGCTGTTTTTT	CASSPSGSGELFF
TRBV11-2	14	TRBJ1-1	TRBD1	NA	TGTGCCAGCAGCCACGGGACAGTAGACGGTGAAGCTTTCTTT	CASSHGTVDGEAFF
TRBV6-5	13	TRBJ1-5	TRBD1	few	TGTGCCAGCAGCGGACAGGGTACTCAGCCCCAGCATTTT	CASSGQGTQPQHF
TRBV5-6	18	TRBJ1-2	NA	NA	TGTGCCAGCAGCTTGGGAGAGGTCAGGGCGTATCATAACTATGGCTACACCTTC	CASSLGEVRAYHNYGYTF
TRBV9	15	TRBJ2-3	NA	NA	TGTGCCAGCAGCCGGGGACCCCTCCCCACAGATACGCAGTATTTT	CASSRGPLPTDTQYF
TRBV5-1	18	TRBJ1-4	TRBD1	NA	TGCGCCAGCAGCTTGGCCCCCGGGACAGGGGCGGGAAATGAAAAACTGTTTTTT	CASSLAPGTGAGNEKLFF
TRBV5-4	15	TRBJ1-1	TRBD1	NA	TGTGCCAGCAGCTTGGCCCAGGGGGCGAGGACTGAAGCTTTCTTT	CASSLAQGARTEAFF
TRBV5-1	15	TRBJ2-7	TRBD2	NA	TGCGCCAGCCGGAGGAGCGGGGGGGAGGCCCACGAGCAGTACTTC	CASRRSGGEAHEQYF
TRBV2	17	TRBJ2-1	TRBD2	NA	TGTGCCAGCACCTACTCTGGACTAGCGGGGGTCTACAATGAGCAGTTCTTC	CASTYSGLAGVYNEQFF
TRBV5-4	13	TRBJ1-1	TRBD1	NA	TGTGCCAGCAGCTTGGTTGCAGGGGGGGAAGCTTTCTTT	CASSLVAGGEAFF
TRBV7-2	13	TRBJ2-3	NA	NA	TGTGCCAGCAGCTCCCCAAACACAGATACGCAGTATTTT	CASSSPNTDTQYF
TRBV2	13	TRBJ2-7	TRBD2	NA	TGTGCCAGTGGACTAGCGGGACCCTACGAGCAGTACTTC	CASGLAGPYEQYF
TRBV5-1	15	TRBJ2-2	NA	NA	TGCGCCAGCAGCTTGGATAAGGGTAACACCGGGGAGCTGTTTTTT	CASSLDKGNTGELFF
TRBV2	15	TRBJ1-2	TRBD1	NA	TGTGCCAGCAGCAAAACGACAGGGGTTAACTATGGCTACACCTTC	CASSKTTGVNYGYTF
TRBV30	14	TRBJ2-7	TRBD2	NA	TGTGCCTGGACCACTAGCTTCGGGGGGTACGAGCAGTACTTC	CAWTTSFGGYEQYF
TRBV29-1	16	TRBJ2-7	NA	NA	TGCAGCGTTGAAGGGGGGGAAGATGGGAACTCCTACGAGCAGTACTTC	CSVEGGEDGNSYEQYF
TRBV7-9	16	TRBJ1-2	NA	NA	TGTGCCAGCAGCTTAGGCACGGCAGGGATAGGCTATGGCTACACCTTC	CASSLGTAGIGYGYTF
TRBV15	13	TRBJ2-1	NA	NA	TGTGCCACCAGCAGGGGGACCGCTAGCGAGCAGTTCTTC	CATSRGTASEQFF
TRBV20-1	11	TRBJ1-2	NA	NA	TGCAGCGCCACAGGGAACTATGGCTACACCTTC	CSATGNYGYTF
TRBV2	14	TRBJ1-2	TRBD1	once	TGTGCCAGCAGTACAGGGGGCAAAGGCTATGGCTACACCTTC	CASSTGGKGYGYTF
TRBV7-9	14	TRBJ2-2	NA	NA	TGTGCCAGCAGCTTAGCAGCCGGATCCGGGGAGCTGTTTTTT	CASSLAAGSGELFF
TRBV4-1	16	TRBJ2-3	NA	NA	TGCGCCAGCAGCCAAGGGGGGCTAGCGGGCACAGATACGCAGTATTTT	CASSQGGLAGTDTQYF
TRBV5-4	14	TRBJ2-2	TRBD1	NA	TGTGCCAGCAGCTTAGGGGGCCTAACCGGGGAGCTGTTTTTT	CASSLGGLTGELFF
TRBV4-3	17	TRBJ2-2	NA	NA	TGCGCCCGCAGCCAAGGGGGGGAGGGCCGTTTGGGCGGGGAGCTGTTTTTT	CARSQGGEGRLGGELFF
TRBV7-9	15	TRBJ1-2	NA	NA	TGTGCCAGCAGCCCTAAACAGGTCCCGAGCTATGGCTACACCTTC	CASSPKQVPSYGYTF
TRBV9	12	TRBJ2-7	NA	NA	TGTGCCAGCAGCGTAAACAGCTACGAGCAGTACTTC	CASSVNSYEQYF
TRBV27	15	TRBJ2-3	NA	NA	TGTGCCAGCAGGCCTGGGACAACTAGCACAGATACGCAGTATTTT	CASRPGTTSTDTQYF
TRBV30	13	TRBJ1-1	NA	NA	TGTGCCTGGACTTCGGGGGCCGACACTGAAGCTTTCTTT	CAWTSGADTEAFF
TRBV27	16	TRBJ2-5	NA	NA	TGTGCCAGCAGTTCTATTATGGGGGGCAACCAAGAGACCCAGTACTTC	CASSSIMGGNQETQYF
TRBV7-9	14	TRBJ1-4	NA	few	TGTGCCAGCAGCTTAGCACGAGACGGTGAAAAACTGTTTTTT	CASSLARDGEKLFF
TRBV10-2	19	TRBJ2-7	TRBD2	NA	TGCGCCAGCAGTGCCCCGACTAGCGGGGGGGAGAGCTATTCCTACGAGCAGTACTTC	CASSAPTSGGESYSYEQYF
TRBV4-1	17	TRBJ2-3	NA	once	TGCGCCAGCAGCCAAGATTCTGGGCCGGCCTACACAGATACGCAGTATTTT	CASSQDSGPAYTDTQYF
TRBV11-2	16	TRBJ2-7	TRBD2	NA	TGTGCCAGCAGCCGGTCCGGGACTAGCGGGGCCTACGAGCAGTACTTC	CASSRSGTSGAYEQYF
TRBV2	13	TRBJ2-2	NA	NA	TGTGCCAGCAGTGTTGGCGGTACCGGGGAGCTGTTTTTT	CASSVGGTGELFF
TRBV11-2	13	TRBJ1-1	NA	NA	TGTGCCAGCAGCTTGTTTCAGGGAACTGAAGCTTTCTTT	CASSLFQGTEAFF